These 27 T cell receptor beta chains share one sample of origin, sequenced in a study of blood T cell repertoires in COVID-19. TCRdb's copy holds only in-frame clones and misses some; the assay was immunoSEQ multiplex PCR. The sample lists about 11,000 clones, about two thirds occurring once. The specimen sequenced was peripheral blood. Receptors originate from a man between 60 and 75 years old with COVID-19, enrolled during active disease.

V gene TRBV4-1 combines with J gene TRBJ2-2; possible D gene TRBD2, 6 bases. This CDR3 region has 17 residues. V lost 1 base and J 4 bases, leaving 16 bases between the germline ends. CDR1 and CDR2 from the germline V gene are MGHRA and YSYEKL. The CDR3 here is CASSQGQTSFGTGELFF. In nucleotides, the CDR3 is TGCGCCAGCAGCCAAGGCCAAACTAGCTTCGGCACCGGGGAGCTGTTTTTT.

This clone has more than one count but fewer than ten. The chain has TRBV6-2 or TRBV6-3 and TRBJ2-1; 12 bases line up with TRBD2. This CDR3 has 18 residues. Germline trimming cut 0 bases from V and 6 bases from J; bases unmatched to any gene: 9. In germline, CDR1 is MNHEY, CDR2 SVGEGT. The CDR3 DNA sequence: TGTGCCAGCAGTTACTCGGACCTTGGACTAGCGGGACTCAATGAGCAGTTCTTC. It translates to CASSYSDLGLAGLNEQFF.

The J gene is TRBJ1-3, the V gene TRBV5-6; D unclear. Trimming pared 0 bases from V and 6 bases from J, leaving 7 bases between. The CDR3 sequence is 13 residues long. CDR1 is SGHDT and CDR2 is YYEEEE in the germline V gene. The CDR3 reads CASSLAVLNTIYF. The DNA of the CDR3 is TGTGCCAGCAGCTTGGCCGTTCTAAACACCATATATTTT.

In nucleotides, the CDR3 is TGCGCCAGCAGCCAAGATGGGTTGAGGGCGGAAAAACTGTTTTTT. Its translation: CASSQDGLRAEKLFF. This chain connects TRBV4-1 to TRBJ1-4; D unresolved. With 0 bases removed from V and 8 bases from J, the gap between germline ends came to 13 bases. Germline CDR1 MGHRA, CDR2 YSYEKL. The CDR3 totals 15 residues.

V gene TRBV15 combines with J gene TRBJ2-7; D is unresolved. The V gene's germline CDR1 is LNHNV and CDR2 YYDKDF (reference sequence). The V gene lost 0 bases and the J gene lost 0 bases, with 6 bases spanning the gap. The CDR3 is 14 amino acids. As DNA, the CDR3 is TGTGCCACCAGCAGAGATCAGATCTCCTACGAGCAGTACTTC. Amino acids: CATSRDQISYEQYF.

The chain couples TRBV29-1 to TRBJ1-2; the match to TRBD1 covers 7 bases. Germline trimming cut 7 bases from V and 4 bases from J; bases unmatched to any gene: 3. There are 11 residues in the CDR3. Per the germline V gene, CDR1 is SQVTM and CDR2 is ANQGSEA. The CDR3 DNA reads TGCAGCGCTCGGACAGGCTATGGCTACACCTTC. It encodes CSARTGYGYTF.

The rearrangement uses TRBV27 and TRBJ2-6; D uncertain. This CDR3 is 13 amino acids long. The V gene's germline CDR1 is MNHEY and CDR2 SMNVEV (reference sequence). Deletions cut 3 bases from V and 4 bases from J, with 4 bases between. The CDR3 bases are TGTGCCAGCAGTTTCCTGGGGGCCAACGTCCTGACTTTC. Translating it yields CASSFLGANVLTF.

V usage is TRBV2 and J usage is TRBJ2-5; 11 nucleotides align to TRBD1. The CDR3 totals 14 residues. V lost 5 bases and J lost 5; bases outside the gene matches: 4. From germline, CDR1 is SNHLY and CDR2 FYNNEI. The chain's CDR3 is CASSQDRGQETQYF. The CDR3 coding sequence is TGTGCCAGCAGTCAGGACAGGGGGCAGGAGACCCAGTACTTC.

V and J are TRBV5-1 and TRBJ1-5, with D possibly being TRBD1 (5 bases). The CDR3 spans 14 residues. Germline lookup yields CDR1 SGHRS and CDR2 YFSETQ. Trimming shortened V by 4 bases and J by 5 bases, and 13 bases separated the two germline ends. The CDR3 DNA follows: TGCGCCAGCAGCCCCTTAGGGGTACATCAGCCCCAGCATTTT. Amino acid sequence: CASSPLGVHQPQHF. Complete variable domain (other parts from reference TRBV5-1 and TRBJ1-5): KAGVTQTPRYLIKTRGQQVTLSCSPISGHRSVSWYQQTPGQGLQFLFEYFSETQRNKGNFPGRFSGRQFSNSRSEMNVSTLELGDSALYLCASSPLGVHQPQHFGDGTRLSIL.

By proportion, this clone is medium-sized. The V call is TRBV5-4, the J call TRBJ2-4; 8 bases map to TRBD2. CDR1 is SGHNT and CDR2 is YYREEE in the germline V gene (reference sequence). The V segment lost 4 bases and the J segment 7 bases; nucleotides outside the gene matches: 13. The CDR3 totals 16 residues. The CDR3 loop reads CASSVESGTSQNIQYF. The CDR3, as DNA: TGTGCCAGCAGCGTAGAGTCCGGGACTAGTCAGAACATTCAGTACTTC.

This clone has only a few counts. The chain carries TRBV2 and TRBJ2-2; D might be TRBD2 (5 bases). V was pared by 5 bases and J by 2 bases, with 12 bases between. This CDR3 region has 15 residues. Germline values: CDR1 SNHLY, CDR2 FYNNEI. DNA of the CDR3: TGTGCCAGCAGTTATGTCAGACTAAACACCGGGGAGCTGTTTTTT. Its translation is CASSYVRLNTGELFF.

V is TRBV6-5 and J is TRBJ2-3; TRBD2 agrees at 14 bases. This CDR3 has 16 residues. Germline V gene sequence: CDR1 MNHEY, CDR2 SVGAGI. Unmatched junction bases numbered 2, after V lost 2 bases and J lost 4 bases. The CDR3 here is CASSYRTSGGPDTQYF. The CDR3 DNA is TGTGCCAGCAGTTACCGGACTAGCGGGGGGCCAGATACGCAGTATTTT.

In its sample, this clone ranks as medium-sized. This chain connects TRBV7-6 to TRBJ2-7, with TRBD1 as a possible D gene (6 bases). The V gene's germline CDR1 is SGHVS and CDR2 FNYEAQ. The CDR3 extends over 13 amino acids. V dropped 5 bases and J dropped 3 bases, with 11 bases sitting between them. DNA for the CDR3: TGTGCCAGCAGCACAGGGCCGAACTACGAGCAGTACGTC. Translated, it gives CASSTGPNYEQYV.

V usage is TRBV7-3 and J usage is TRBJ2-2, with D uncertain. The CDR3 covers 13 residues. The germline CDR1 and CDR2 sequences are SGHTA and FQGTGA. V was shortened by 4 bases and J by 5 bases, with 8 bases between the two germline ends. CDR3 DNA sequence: TGTGCCAGCAGCTCTTACAGTACCGGGGAGCTGTTTTTT. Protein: CASSSYSTGELFF.

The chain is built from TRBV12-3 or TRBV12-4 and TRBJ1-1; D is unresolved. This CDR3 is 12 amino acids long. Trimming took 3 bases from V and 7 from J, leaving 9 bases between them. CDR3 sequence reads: CASSFVSGEAFF. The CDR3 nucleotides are TGTGCCAGCAGTTTCGTGTCGGGTGAAGCTTTCTTT.

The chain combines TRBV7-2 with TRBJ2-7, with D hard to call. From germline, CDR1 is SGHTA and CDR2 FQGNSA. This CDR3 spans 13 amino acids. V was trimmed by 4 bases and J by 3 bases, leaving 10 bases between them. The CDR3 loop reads CASSSGSHYEQYF. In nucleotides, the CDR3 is TGTGCCAGCAGCTCCGGGTCGCACTACGAGCAGTACTTC.

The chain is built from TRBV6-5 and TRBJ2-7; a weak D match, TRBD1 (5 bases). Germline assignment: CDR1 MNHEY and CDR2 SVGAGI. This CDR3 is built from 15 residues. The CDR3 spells CASTYQGFETYEQYV. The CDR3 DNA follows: TGTGCCAGCACTTACCAGGGATTCGAAACCTACGAGCAGTACGTC.

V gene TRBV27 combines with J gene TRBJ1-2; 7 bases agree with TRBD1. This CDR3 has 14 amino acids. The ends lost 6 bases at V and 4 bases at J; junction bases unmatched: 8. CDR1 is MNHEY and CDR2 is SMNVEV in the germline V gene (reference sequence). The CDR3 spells CASSPGQSVYGYTF. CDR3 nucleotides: TGTGCCAGCAGCCCGGGACAGTCCGTCTATGGCTACACCTTC.

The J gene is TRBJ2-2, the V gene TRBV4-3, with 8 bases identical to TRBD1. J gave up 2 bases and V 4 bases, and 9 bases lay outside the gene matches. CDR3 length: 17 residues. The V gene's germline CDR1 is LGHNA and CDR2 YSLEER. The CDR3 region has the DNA TGCGCCAGCAGCCCCTCCCTGGACAGGGCTAACACCGGGGAGCTGTTTTTT. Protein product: CASSPSLDRANTGELFF.

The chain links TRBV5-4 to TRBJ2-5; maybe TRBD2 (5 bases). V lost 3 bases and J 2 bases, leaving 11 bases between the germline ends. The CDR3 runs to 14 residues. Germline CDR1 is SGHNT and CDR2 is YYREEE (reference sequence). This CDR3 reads CASSSGRDQETQYF. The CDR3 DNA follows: TGTGCCAGCAGCTCAGGACGGGATCAAGAGACCCAGTACTTC.

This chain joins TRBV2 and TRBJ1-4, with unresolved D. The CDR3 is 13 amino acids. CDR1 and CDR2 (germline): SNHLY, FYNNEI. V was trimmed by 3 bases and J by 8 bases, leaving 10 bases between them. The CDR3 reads CASSEREGEKLFF. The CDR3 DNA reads TGTGCCAGCAGTGAGAGGGAAGGAGAAAAACTGTTTTTT. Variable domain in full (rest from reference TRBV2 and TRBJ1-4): EPEVTQTPSHQVTQMGQEVILRCVPISNHLYFYWYRQILGQKVEFLVSFYNNEISEKSEIFDDQFSVERPDGSNFTLKIRSTKLEDSAMYFCASSEREGEKLFFGSGTQLSVL.

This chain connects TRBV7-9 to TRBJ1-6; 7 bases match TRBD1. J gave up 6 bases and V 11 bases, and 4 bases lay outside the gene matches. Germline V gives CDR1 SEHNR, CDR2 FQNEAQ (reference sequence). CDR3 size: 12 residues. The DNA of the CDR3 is TGTGCCGAGGGACAGCTTAATTCACCCCTCCACTTT. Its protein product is CAEGQLNSPLHF.

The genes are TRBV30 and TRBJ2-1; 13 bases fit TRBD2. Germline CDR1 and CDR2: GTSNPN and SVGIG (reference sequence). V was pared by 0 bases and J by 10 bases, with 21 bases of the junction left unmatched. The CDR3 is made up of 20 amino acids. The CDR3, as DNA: TGTGCCTGGAGTGTACTAGGACAGCCCGGACTAGCGGGAGTTTATTGGGAGCAGTTCTTC. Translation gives CAWSVLGQPGLAGVYWEQFF.

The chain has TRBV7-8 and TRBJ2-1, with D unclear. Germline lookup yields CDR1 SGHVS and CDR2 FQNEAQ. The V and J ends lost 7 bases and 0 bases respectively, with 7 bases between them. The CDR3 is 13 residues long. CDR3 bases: TGTGCCAGCACACGGTTCTCCTACAATGAGCAGTTCTTC. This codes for CASTRFSYNEQFF.

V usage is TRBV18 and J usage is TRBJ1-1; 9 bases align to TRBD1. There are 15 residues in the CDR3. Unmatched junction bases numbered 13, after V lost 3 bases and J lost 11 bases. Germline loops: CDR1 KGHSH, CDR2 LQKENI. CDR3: CASSPLQGAREQAFF. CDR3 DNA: TGTGCCAGCTCACCCCTACAGGGGGCGCGCGAACAGGCTTTCTTT.

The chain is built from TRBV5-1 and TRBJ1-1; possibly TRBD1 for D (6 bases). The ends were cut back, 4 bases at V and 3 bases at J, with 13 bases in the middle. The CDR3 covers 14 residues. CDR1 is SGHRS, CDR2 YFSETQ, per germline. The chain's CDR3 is CASSPDRPDTEAFF. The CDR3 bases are TGCGCCAGCAGCCCCGACAGGCCGGACACTGAAGCTTTCTTT.

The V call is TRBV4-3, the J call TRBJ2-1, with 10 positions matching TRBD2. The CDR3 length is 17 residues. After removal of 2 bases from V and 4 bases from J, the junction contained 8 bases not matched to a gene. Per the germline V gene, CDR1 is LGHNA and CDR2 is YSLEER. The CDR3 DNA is TGCGCCAGCAGCCAATCCAGCGGGAGGGCCCCATACAATGAGCAGTTCTTC. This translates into CASSQSSGRAPYNEQFF.